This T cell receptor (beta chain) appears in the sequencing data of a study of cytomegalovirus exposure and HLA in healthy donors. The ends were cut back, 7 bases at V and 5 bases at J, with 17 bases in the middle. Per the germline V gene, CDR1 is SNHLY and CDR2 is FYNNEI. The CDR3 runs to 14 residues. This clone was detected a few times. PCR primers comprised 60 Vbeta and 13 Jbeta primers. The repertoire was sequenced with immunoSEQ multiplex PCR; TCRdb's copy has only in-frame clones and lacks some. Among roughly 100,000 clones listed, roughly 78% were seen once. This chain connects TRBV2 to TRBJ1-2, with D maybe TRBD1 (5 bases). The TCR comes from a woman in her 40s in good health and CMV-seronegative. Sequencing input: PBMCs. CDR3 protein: CASTVQGVVYGYTF. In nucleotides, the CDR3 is TGTGCCAGCACCGTTCAAGGGGTGGTTTATGGCTACACCTTC.